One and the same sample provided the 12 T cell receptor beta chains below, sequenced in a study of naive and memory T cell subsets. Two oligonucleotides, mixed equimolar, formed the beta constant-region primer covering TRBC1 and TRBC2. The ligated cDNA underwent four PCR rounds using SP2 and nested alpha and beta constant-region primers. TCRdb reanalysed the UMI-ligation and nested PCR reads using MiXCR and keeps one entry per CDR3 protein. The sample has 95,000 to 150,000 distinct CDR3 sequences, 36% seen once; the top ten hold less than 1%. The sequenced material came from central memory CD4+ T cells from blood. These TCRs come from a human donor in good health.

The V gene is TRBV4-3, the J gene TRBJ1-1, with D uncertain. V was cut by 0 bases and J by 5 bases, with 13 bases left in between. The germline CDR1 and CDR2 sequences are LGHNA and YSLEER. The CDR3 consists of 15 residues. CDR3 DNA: TGCGCCAGCAGCCAAGAACCGGGGTTGGGGACTGAAGCTTTCTTT. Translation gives CASSQEPGLGTEAFF.

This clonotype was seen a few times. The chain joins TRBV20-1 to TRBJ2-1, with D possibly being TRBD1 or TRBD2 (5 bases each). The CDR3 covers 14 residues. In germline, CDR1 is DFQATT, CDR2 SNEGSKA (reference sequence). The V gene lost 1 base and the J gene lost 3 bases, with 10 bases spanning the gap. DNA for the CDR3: TGCAGTGCTAGAGGGCAGGGAGACTACAATGAGCAGTTCTTC. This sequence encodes CSARGQGDYNEQFF.

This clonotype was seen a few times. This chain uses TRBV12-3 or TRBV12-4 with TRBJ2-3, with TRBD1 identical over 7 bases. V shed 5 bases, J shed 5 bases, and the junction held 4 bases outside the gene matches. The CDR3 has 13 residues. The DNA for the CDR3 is TGTGCCAGCAGTATACAGGGGTTAGATACGCAGTATTTT. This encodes CASSIQGLDTQYF.

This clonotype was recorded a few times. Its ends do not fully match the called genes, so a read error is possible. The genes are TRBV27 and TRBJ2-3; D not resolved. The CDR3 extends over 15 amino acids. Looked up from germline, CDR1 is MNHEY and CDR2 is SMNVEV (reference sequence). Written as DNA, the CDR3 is TGTGCCAGCAGTTTACTCGGACCCAGCAAAGATACGCAGTATTTT. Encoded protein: CASSLLGPSKDTQYF.

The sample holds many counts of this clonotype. The CDR3 reads CASSFRPREAGEQFF. CDR3 sequence (DNA): TGTGCCAGCAGCTTTCGTCCGCGGGAAGCTGGTGAGCAGTTCTTC. This sequence joins TRBV7-2 and TRBJ2-1; maybe TRBD2 (6 bases). Germline CDR1 is SGHTA and CDR2 is FQGNSA. The CDR3 runs 15 residues. V lost 3 bases to trimming and J lost 9 bases, with 18 bases between them.

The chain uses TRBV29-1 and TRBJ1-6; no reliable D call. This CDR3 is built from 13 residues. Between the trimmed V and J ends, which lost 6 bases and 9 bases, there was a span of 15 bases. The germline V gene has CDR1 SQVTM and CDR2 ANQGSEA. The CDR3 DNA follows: TGCAGCGTGAGGGAAGAAACCCTTTCACCCCTCCACTTT. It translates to CSVREETLSPLHF.

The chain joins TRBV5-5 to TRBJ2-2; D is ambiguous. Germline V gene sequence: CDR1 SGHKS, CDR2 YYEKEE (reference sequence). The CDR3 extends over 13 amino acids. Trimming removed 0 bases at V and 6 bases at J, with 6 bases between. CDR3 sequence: CASSLVSAGELFF. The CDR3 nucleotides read TGTGCCAGCAGCTTGGTGTCGGCCGGGGAGCTGTTTTTT.

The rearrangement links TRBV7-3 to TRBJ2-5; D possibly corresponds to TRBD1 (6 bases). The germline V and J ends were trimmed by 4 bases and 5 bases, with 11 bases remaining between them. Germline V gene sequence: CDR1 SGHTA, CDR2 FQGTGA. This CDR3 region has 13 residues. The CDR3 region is CASSSSGAETQYF. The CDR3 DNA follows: TGTGCCAGCAGCTCCTCAGGGGCTGAGACCCAGTACTTC.

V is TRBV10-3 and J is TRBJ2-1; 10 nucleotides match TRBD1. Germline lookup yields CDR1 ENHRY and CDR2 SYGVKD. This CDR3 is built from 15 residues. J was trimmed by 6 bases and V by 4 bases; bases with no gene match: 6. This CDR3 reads CAISGGTGETNEQFF. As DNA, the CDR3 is TGTGCCATCAGTGGGGGGACAGGGGAGACCAATGAGCAGTTCTTC.

CDR3: CASSLIAGDRNEQFF. CDR3 bases: TGTGCCAGCAGCTTAATAGCGGGAGATCGTAATGAGCAGTTCTTC. The J gene is TRBJ2-1, the V gene TRBV7-3; 9 bases line up with TRBD2. V lost 1 base to trimming and J lost 7 bases; unmatched junction nucleotides: 5. The CDR3 loop spans 15 amino acids. CDR1 and CDR2 from the germline V gene are SGHTA and FQGTGA.

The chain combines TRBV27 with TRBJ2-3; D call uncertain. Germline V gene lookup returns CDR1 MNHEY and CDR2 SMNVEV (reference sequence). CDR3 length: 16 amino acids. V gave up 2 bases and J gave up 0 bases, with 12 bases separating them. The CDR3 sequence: CASSLRETSSTDTQYF. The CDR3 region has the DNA TGTGCCAGCAGTTTAAGAGAGACCTCTAGCACAGATACGCAGTATTTT.

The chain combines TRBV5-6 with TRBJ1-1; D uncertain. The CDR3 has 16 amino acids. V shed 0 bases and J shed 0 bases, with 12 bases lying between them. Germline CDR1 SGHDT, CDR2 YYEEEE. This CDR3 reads CASSLGQRLMNTEAFF. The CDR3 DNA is TGTGCCAGCAGCTTGGGGCAGCGGCTAATGAACACTGAAGCTTTCTTT.